This TCR beta chain was observed in a study of T cells after somatic rescue of genetic block. The ends lost 4 bases at V and 8 bases at J; junction bases unmatched: 3. Germline CDR1 is ENHRY and CDR2 is SYGVKD. This CDR3 is built from 12 residues. Here immunoSEQ multiplex PCR was the method, and the copy in TCRdb shows in-frame clones only, minus some. The data hold 110,000 or so clones, with about 90% observed a single time. Sequencing was performed on peripheral blood mononuclear cells (PBMCs). The sequence was collected from a woman aged 18-29 years. The chain recombines TRBV10-3 with TRBJ1-1, with TRBD1 matching over 8 bases. This CDR3 is CAISGGQGEAFF. The CDR3 nucleotides are TGTGCCATCAGTGGTGGACAGGGCGAAGCTTTCTTT.